One sample yielded the 8 T cell receptor beta chains listed below, sequenced in a study of OX40 agonist ivuxolimab in advanced cancers. Profiled with immunoSEQ multiplex PCR; TCRdb holds only in-frame clones, not every one. Among tens of thousands of clones listed, around 87% were seen once. Sequenced here: CD4+ or CD8+ T cells sorted from blood, sampled in a trial of the OX40 agonist ivuxolimab. The receptor set was obtained from an adult with an advanced solid tumor such as melanoma, head and neck, liver or kidney cancer.

For the CDR3, the DNA is TGTGCCATCAGTGAGTCGAAGCGCGGAGAACCCCTTGAAGCTTTCTTT. Translating gives CAISESKRGEPLEAFF. The chain carries TRBV10-3 and TRBJ1-1; D ambiguous. Germline CDR1 reads ENHRY; CDR2 reads SYGVKD. This CDR3 is built from 16 residues. Trimming shortened V by 0 bases and J by 7 bases, and 18 bases separated the two germline ends.

The chain links TRBV9 to TRBJ1-1; maybe TRBD1 (5 bases). The V end was cut by 4 bases, the J end by 3 bases, with 22 bases between. This CDR3 has 17 amino acids. Germline CDR1 SGDLS, CDR2 YYNGEE. The CDR3 sequence: CASSPMAGYRFDTEAFF. CDR3 DNA sequence: TGTGCCAGCAGCCCCATGGCGGGGTACAGGTTTGACACTGAAGCTTTCTTT. The complete variable domain, with remaining parts taken from reference TRBV9 and TRBJ1-1, reads DSGVTQTPKHLITATGQRVTLRCSPRSGDLSVYWYQQSLDQGLQFLIQYYNGEERAKGNILERFSAQQFPDLHSELNLSSLELGDSALYFCASSPMAGYRFDTEAFFGQGTRLTVV.

V and J are TRBV4-3 and TRBJ1-1, with D perhaps TRBD1 (5 bases). V was shortened by 0 bases and J by 5 bases, with 7 bases between the two germline ends. Germline V CDR1 and CDR2: LGHNA, YSLEER. This CDR3 is 13 amino acids long. CDR3 residues: CASSQETETEAFF. Written as DNA, the CDR3 is TGCGCCAGCAGCCAAGAGACAGAAACTGAAGCTTTCTTT.

The chain links TRBV5-5 to TRBJ1-2; a possible D gene is TRBD1 (5 bases). The CDR3 spans 14 residues. Germline V gene lookup returns CDR1 SGHKS and CDR2 YYEKEE (reference sequence). V lost 2 bases and J lost 8, with 16 bases in between. The CDR3 bases are TGTGCCAGCAGCTTTTTCCCAGGGTCCGGGGGCTACACCTTC. Amino acid sequence: CASSFFPGSGGYTF.

The rearrangement joins TRBV5-1 to TRBJ2-6, with D uncertain. This CDR3 is 16 amino acids long. Germline assignment: CDR1 SGHRS and CDR2 YFSETQ. The germline V and J ends were trimmed by 0 bases and 0 bases, with 7 bases remaining between them. The CDR3 loop reads CASSLGADSGANVLTF. The DNA of the CDR3 is TGCGCCAGCAGCTTGGGGGCCGACTCTGGGGCCAACGTCCTGACTTTC.

The rearrangement joins TRBV18 to TRBJ2-1; 10 bases align to TRBD1. The CDR3 has 15 amino acids. The V gene's germline CDR1 is KGHSH and CDR2 LQKENI. J gave up 7 bases and V 3 bases, and 6 bases lay outside the gene matches. The DNA for the CDR3 is TGTGCCAGCTCACCGACAGGGGGCGGTTTAAATGAGCAGTTCTTC. The encoded protein is CASSPTGGGLNEQFF.

J is TRBJ2-7 and V is TRBV6-1, with a possible D match to TRBD2 (7 bases). This CDR3 contains 16 residues. Trimming stripped 4 bases from V and 5 bases from J, with 21 bases between. CDR1 is MNHNS, CDR2 SASEGT, per germline. The CDR3: CASSVMTGWGGDEQYF. As DNA, the CDR3 is TGTGCCAGCAGTGTAATGACAGGTTGGGGGGGGGACGAGCAGTACTTC.

The rearrangement joins TRBV4-3 to TRBJ1-5, with D tentatively TRBD1 (5 bases). CDR3 length: 14 amino acids. CDR1 and CDR2 from the germline V gene are LGHNA and YSLEER. Trimming cost V 5 bases and J 2 bases, with 10 bases left between them. The CDR3 DNA reads TGCGCCAGCAGCTCCAGGGCGGGCAATCAGCCCCAGCATTTT. Its translation is CASSSRAGNQPQHF.